The next 20 T cell receptor beta chains were all read from a single sample in a study of T cell repertoires in cytomegalovirus infection. TCRdb passed the reads through MiXCR, listing each CDR3 protein once. The table shows 150,000 to 160,000 distinct CDR3 sequences, with about 20% occurring only once. Material for sequencing was PBMCs. These receptors originate from a human donor in good health (CMV status not recorded). Some clones in this sample may be carry-over from other donors' samples.

A few counts support this clonotype. The chain employs TRBV18 and TRBJ1-5; D not certain. CDR3 length: 14 residues. V was trimmed by 1 base and J by 6 bases, leaving 10 bases between them. Germline V gene data show CDR1 as KGHSH and CDR2 as LQKENI. The CDR3 nucleotides read TGTGCCAGCTCACCACAGTCGGCCGGTCAGCCCCAGCATTTT. Amino acids: CASSPQSAGQPQHF.

The chain combines TRBV11-2 with TRBJ1-2; the D is unclear. V lost 5 bases, J lost 4 bases, and 11 bases lay in between. The CDR3 loop spans 13 amino acids. In germline, CDR1 is SGHAT, CDR2 FQNNGV. CDR3 DNA: TGTGCCAGCAGCCAACTGGGAAGCTATGGCTACACCTTC. Translating gives CASSQLGSYGYTF.

This clonotype appeared a few times. The chain joins TRBV20-1 to TRBJ2-1; 7 nucleotides line up with TRBD1. This CDR3 has 18 amino acids. Unmatched junction bases numbered 21, after V lost 6 bases and J lost 4 bases. Germline V gene lookup returns CDR1 DFQATT and CDR2 SNEGSKA (reference sequence). The CDR3 protein is CSARDSTVHPSPYNEQFF. CDR3 in DNA: TGCAGTGCGAGGGACAGCACCGTTCATCCGTCCCCATACAATGAGCAGTTCTTC.

In this sample, this clonotype turned up a few times. One junction end does not reproduce the germline sequence, and a read error may be involved. This sequence joins TRBV7-2 and TRBJ1-5; possibly TRBD1 for D (5 bases). Germline V gives CDR1 SGHTA, CDR2 FQGNSA. CDR3 size: 17 residues. CDR3: CVSSLGPFEGRGQPQHF. The CDR3 region has the DNA TGTGTCAGCAGCTTAGGTCCTTTTGAGGGGCGCGGTCAGCCCCAGCATTTT.

This clonotype occurred a few times. The V and J genes are TRBV6-1 and TRBJ2-1, with 7 bases matching TRBD2. Germline CDR1 reads MNHNS; CDR2 reads SASEGT. The V segment lost 6 bases and the J segment 10 bases; nucleotides outside the gene matches: 12. This CDR3 is built from 14 residues. The CDR3 loop reads CASRKIGGSMEQFF. CDR3 DNA: TGTGCCAGCAGGAAAATTGGCGGGAGTATGGAGCAGTTCTTC.

The V and J genes are TRBV12-3 or TRBV12-4 and TRBJ2-3; maybe TRBD1 (5 bases). Trimming pared 7 bases from V and 3 bases from J, leaving 11 bases between. The CDR3 sequence is 13 residues long. The CDR3 region has the DNA TGTGCCAGCAAAAGGGGTGTGACAGATACGCAGTATTTT. This codes for CASKRGVTDTQYF.

This clonotype was seen a few times. V usage is TRBV4-1 and J usage is TRBJ1-1, with no clear D. This CDR3 region has 13 residues. Germline assignment: CDR1 MGHRA and CDR2 YSYEKL. Trimming cost V 2 bases and J 1 base, with 5 bases left between them. The CDR3 loop is CASSQTANTEAFF. CDR3 DNA sequence: TGCGCCAGCAGCCAAACAGCGAACACTGAAGCTTTCTTT.

This chain joins TRBV12-3 or TRBV12-4 and TRBJ2-3; D call uncertain. The CDR3 has 13 residues. Trimming took off 7 bases at V and 1 base at J, with 9 bases between the two ends. For the CDR3, the DNA is TGTGCCAGCACACGACGGCGCACAGATACGCAGTATTTT. Protein product: CASTRRRTDTQYF.

The CDR3 region is CASKGSSPGNEQFF. The DNA of the CDR3 is TGTGCCAGCAAGGGGAGTTCCCCTGGCAATGAGCAGTTCTTC. This chain connects TRBV2 to TRBJ2-1; the D call may be TRBD1 or TRBD2 (5 bases each). Germline CDR1 is SNHLY and CDR2 is FYNNEI. V was pared by 7 bases and J by 6 bases, with 16 bases between. The CDR3 has 14 residues.

This clonotype was recorded at least ten times. The chain couples TRBV28 to TRBJ2-3, with 8 bases matching TRBD1. CDR1 MDHEN and CDR2 SYDVKM come from the germline V gene. CDR3 length: 15 amino acids. V shed 5 bases and J 0 bases; nucleotides not matched to a gene: 4. CDR3 loop: CASSLRTGSTDTQYF. The DNA for the CDR3 is TGTGCCAGCAGTCTAAGGACAGGGAGCACAGATACGCAGTATTTT.

The chain combines TRBV6-2 or TRBV6-3 with TRBJ2-7; D is unresolved. Per the germline V gene, CDR1 is MNHEY and CDR2 is SVGEGT. CDR3 length equals 11 residues. The V end lost 10 bases, the J end lost 0 bases, and 7 bases lay between the germline ends. The CDR3 DNA sequence: TGTGCCACAACCTACTCCTACGAGCAGTACTTC. It codes for CATTYSYEQYF.

This chain uses TRBV9 with TRBJ1-6; D gene ambiguous. This CDR3 region has 15 residues. Germline values: CDR1 SGDLS, CDR2 YYNGEE. With 0 bases removed from V and 9 bases from J, the gap between germline ends came to 13 bases. The CDR3 region is CASSVEGSQSSPLHF. The DNA for the CDR3 is TGTGCCAGCAGCGTAGAGGGCAGCCAAAGTTCACCCCTCCACTTT.

The V and J genes are TRBV6-5 and TRBJ2-7, with D possibly being TRBD1 or TRBD2 (5 bases each). Germline V CDR1 and CDR2: MNHEY, SVGAGI. V lost 6 bases, J lost 4 bases, and 16 bases lay in between. There are 14 residues in the CDR3. The CDR3 DNA reads as TGTGCCAGCAGAGGACGGGGCCCGAGTTACGAGCAGTACTTC. Translation: CASRGRGPSYEQYF.

This clonotype was counted many times. This chain uses TRBV7-3 with TRBJ1-1; D perhaps matches TRBD1 (5 bases). The CDR3 contains 15 residues. Trimming took off 5 bases at V and 4 bases at J, with 17 bases between the two ends. Germline V lookup: CDR1 SGHTA, CDR2 FQGTGA. CDR3 region: CASSRTKAGITEAFF. CDR3 nucleotides: TGTGCCAGCAGCCGAACAAAGGCAGGGATCACTGAAGCTTTCTTT.

This clonotype was seen only a few times. The CDR3 region is CASSSRTGVTGELFF. In nucleotides, the CDR3 is TGTGCCAGCAGTAGCCGGACAGGGGTCACCGGGGAGCTGTTTTTT. The chain employs TRBV25-1 and TRBJ2-2; 9 bases line up with TRBD1. The CDR3 runs 15 residues. V was pared by 5 bases and J by 4 bases, with 5 bases of the junction left unmatched. The germline CDR1 and CDR2 sequences are MGHDK and SYGVNS.

The sample holds a few counts of this clonotype. The chain couples TRBV28 to TRBJ1-2, with a weak D call TRBD1 (6 bases). The V gene lost 3 bases and the J gene lost 4 bases, with 9 bases spanning the gap. The CDR3 loop spans 13 amino acids. The V gene's germline CDR1 is MDHEN and CDR2 SYDVKM. The CDR3: CASSFSGVYGYTF. The CDR3, as DNA: TGTGCCAGCAGTTTTTCAGGGGTCTATGGCTACACCTTC.

This clonotype was seen only a few times. The J gene is TRBJ2-7, the V gene TRBV28, with a possible D match to TRBD2 (6 bases). The CDR3 extends over 19 amino acids. Trimming took 4 bases from V and 2 from J, leaving 27 bases between them. The germline V gene has CDR1 MDHEN and CDR2 SYDVKM. CDR3 nucleotide sequence: TGTGCCAGCAGTTCCCCCCTCCAGCGGGCCACTCATCAGGCCTACGAGCAGTACTTC. Translated, it gives CASSSPLQRATHQAYEQYF.

The chain carries TRBV20-1 and TRBJ2-3; D gene uncertain. The CDR3 covers 18 residues. V was shortened by 2 bases and J by 1 base, with 22 bases between the two germline ends. The V gene's germline CDR1 is DFQATT and CDR2 SNEGSKA (reference sequence). The CDR3 DNA reads TGCAGTGCTAGACCCCGAGCTGGAGCCTTAATGGGCACAGATACGCAGTATTTT. Translated: CSARPRAGALMGTDTQYF.

This clonotype was detected ten times or more. This chain joins TRBV7-2 and TRBJ2-7, with D unresolved. Germline CDR1 is SGHTA and CDR2 is FQGNSA. V was shortened by 2 bases and J by 3 bases, with 8 bases between the two germline ends. CDR3 size: 13 residues. The DNA of the CDR3 is TGTGCCAGCAGCTTAAAACAGAGCTACGAGCAGTACTTC. Translating gives CASSLKQSYEQYF.

This clonotype was counted at least ten times. DNA for the CDR3: TGTGCCAGCAGCTTAGCGCAAGGGGCTACTGAGCAGTTCTTC. This codes for CASSLAQGATEQFF. This chain connects TRBV7-6 to TRBJ2-1, with a tentative D call TRBD1 (5 bases). This CDR3 comprises 14 residues. Trimming took off 0 bases at V and 9 bases at J, with 12 bases between the two ends. Germline loops: CDR1 SGHVS, CDR2 FNYEAQ.